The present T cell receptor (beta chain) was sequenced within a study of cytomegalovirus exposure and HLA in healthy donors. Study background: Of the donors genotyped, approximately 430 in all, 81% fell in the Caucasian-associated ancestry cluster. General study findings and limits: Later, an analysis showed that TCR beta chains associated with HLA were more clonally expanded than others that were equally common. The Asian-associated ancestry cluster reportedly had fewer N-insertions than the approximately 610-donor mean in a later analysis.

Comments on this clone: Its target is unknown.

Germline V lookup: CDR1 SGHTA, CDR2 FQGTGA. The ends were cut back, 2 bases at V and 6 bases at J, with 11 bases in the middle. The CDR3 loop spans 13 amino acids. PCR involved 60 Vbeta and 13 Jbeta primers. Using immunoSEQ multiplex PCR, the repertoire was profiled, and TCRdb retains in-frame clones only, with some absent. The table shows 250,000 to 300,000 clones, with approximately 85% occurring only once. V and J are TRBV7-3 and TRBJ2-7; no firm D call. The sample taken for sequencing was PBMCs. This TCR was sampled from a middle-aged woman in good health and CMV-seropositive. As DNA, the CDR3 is TGTGCCAGCAGCTTAGAAGGAACGGGCGAGCAGTACTTC. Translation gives CASSLEGTGEQYF.